This TCR beta chain was sequenced in a study of blood T cells in healthy people across ages. The CDR3 has 13 amino acids. CDR1 MDHEN and CDR2 SYDVKM come from the germline V gene. Unmatched junction bases numbered 7, after V lost 8 bases and J lost 7 bases. Through a sample-barcoded 5' primer and a J-beta primer mix, a second PCR was run for roughly 6 to 12 cycles. TCRdb called the 5' RACE reads again in MiXCR, with one record for every CDR3 protein. The sample lists 1,100,000 or so distinct CDR3 sequences; under 55% were seen once. Only a few counts were recorded for this clonotype. The sequencing sample was made of blood. The chain couples TRBV28 to TRBJ1-2; the match to TRBD1 covers 10 bases. The clonotype was recovered from a woman aged 55-70 years in good health. The CDR3 DNA follows: TGTGCCAGCCGACGACAGGGGGCTTTTGGCTACACCTTC. Its translation: CASRRQGAFGYTF.